The 4 T cell receptor beta chains reported below all come from one sample, sequenced in a study of blood T cells in healthy people across ages. Through a sample-barcoded 5' primer and a J-beta primer mix, a second PCR was run for about 6 to 11 cycles. MiXCR, run by TCRdb on the 5' RACE reads, gives a single entry per CDR3 protein. The profile shows about 640,000 distinct CDR3 sequences, about 53% of them singletons. Specimen: blood. Every receptor here comes from a man aged 55-75 years in good health.

This chain joins TRBV5-1 and TRBJ2-3, with 13 bases that match TRBD2. Trimming took 4 bases from V and 2 from J; bases not matched to a gene: 4. CDR3 length: 16 amino acids. CDR1 SGHRS and CDR2 YFSETQ come from the germline V gene. The CDR3 region has the DNA TGCGCCAGCAGCCTGGGGACTAGCGGGAACACAGATACGCAGTATTTT. As protein: CASSLGTSGNTDTQYF.

The chain is built from TRBV7-2 and TRBJ2-5; 8 bases agree with TRBD2. Germline V gene lookup returns CDR1 SGHTA and CDR2 FQGNSA. Losses at the gene ends were 2 bases for V and 5 bases for J; bases not matched to a gene: 4. The CDR3 loop spans 14 amino acids. The DNA of the CDR3 is TGTGCCAGCAGCTTAAAGGCGGGGGGCGAGACCCAGTACTTC. It specifies CASSLKAGGETQYF. The full variable domain, with the rest looked up from reference TRBV7-2 and TRBJ2-5, is GAGVSQSPSNKVTEKGKDVELRCDPISGHTALYWYRQSLGQGLEFLIYFQGNSAPDKSGLPSDRFSAERTGGSVSTLTIQRTQQEDSAVYLCASSLKAGGETQYFGPGTRLLVL.

J is TRBJ2-1 and V is TRBV5-1, with TRBD1 as a possible D gene (5 bases). Germline-derived CDR1 and CDR2 are SGHRS and YFSETQ. V lost 2 bases, J lost 9 bases, and 12 bases lay in between. The CDR3 covers 13 residues. The CDR3 loop reads CASSLQGVGEQFF. The DNA for the CDR3 is TGCGCCAGCAGCTTACAAGGGGTGGGTGAGCAGTTCTTC.

The chain employs TRBV7-9 and TRBJ2-2, with D unresolved. CDR3 length: 14 residues. Germline-derived CDR1 and CDR2 are SEHNR and FQNEAQ (reference sequence). With 5 bases removed from V and 5 bases from J, the gap between germline ends came to 12 bases. This chain's CDR3 is CASSTRRGTGELFF. The DNA of the CDR3 is TGTGCCAGCAGCACTCGCAGAGGTACCGGGGAGCTGTTTTTT.